The 13 T cell receptor beta chains in this list originate from one sample, sequenced in a study of chemoradiotherapy in HPV16-positive cancers. TCRdb's copy holds only in-frame clones and misses some; the assay was immunoSEQ multiplex PCR. The table lists 12,000 or so clones, roughly 63% of them singletons, with about 20% in the top ten. This specimen was taken from a patient who underwent chemoradiotherapy. Receptors were obtained from a human donor with HPV-associated anogenital cancer.

This clone appeared a few times. The chain employs TRBV9 and TRBJ2-3; 7 bases are a match to TRBD1. V lost 2 bases to trimming and J lost 2 bases; unmatched junction nucleotides: 11. Germline CDR1 reads SGDLS; CDR2 reads YYNGEE. This CDR3 comprises 17 residues. The CDR3 DNA reads as TGTGCCAGCAGCGTGGACCCCCAAGGGGGCCCCACAGATACGCAGTATTTT. Residues: CASSVDPQGGPTDTQYF. The variable domain in full, with the rest retrieved from reference TRBV9 and TRBJ2-3, is DSGVTQTPKHLITATGQRVTLRCSPRSGDLSVYWYQQSLDQGLQFLIQYYNGEERAKGNILERFSAQQFPDLHSELNLSSLELGDSALYFCASSVDPQGGPTDTQYFGPGTRLTVL.

The gene calls are TRBV18 and TRBJ1-1; D is unresolved. Trimming stripped 4 bases from V and 6 bases from J, with 15 bases between. CDR1 and CDR2 (germline): KGHSH, LQKENI. The CDR3 runs to 14 residues. Written as DNA, the CDR3 is TGTGCCAGCTCACTCGATCCCCAAAACCCTGAAGCTTTCTTT. It yields the protein CASSLDPQNPEAFF.

The chain employs TRBV7-8 and TRBJ2-5; D may correspond to TRBD1 or TRBD2 (5 bases each). The CDR3 is made up of 13 amino acids. Germline loops: CDR1 SGHVS, CDR2 FQNEAQ. V was pared by 5 bases and J by 4 bases, with 11 bases between. CDR3: CASSTWGSETQYF. CDR3 bases: TGTGCCAGCAGCACCTGGGGGTCAGAGACCCAGTACTTC.

This clone was observed a few times. This sequence joins TRBV29-1 and TRBJ1-2; D unclear. Germline V gives CDR1 SQVTM, CDR2 ANQGSEA. Trimming cost V 8 bases and J 7 bases, with 14 bases left between them. There are 11 residues in the CDR3. The CDR3 DNA sequence: TGCAGCACGGGCGGGGAGGGTGGCTACACCTTC. Protein: CSTGGEGGYTF.

The V call is TRBV6-5, the J call TRBJ2-7, with D hard to call. CDR3 length: 15 amino acids. The germline V and J ends were trimmed by 1 base and 1 base, with 11 bases remaining between them. The germline V gene encodes CDR1 MNHEY and CDR2 SVGAGI. The CDR3 loop reads CASSYLIGSSYEQYF. CDR3 sequence (DNA): TGTGCCAGCAGTTACTTAATAGGCTCTTCCTACGAGCAGTACTTC.

The chain carries TRBV5-1 and TRBJ1-5; TRBD1 aligns across 7 bases. The CDR3 length is 16 residues. Germline V gene data show CDR1 as SGHRS and CDR2 as YFSETQ. V was pared by 4 bases and J by 2 bases, with 9 bases of the junction left unmatched. The CDR3 DNA sequence: TGCGCCAGCAGCCCGACAGGGTTAGGAGGCAATCAGCCCCAGCATTTT. Residues: CASSPTGLGGNQPQHF.

This chain connects TRBV6-6 to TRBJ2-3; 7 bases agree with TRBD2. Germline V lookup: CDR1 MNHNY, CDR2 SVGAGI (reference sequence). CDR3 length equals 14 residues. V gave up 6 bases and J gave up 6 bases; unmatched junction bases: 9. Here the CDR3 reads CASRRAGVDDTQYF. CDR3 nucleotides: TGTGCCAGCAGGCGCGCGGGGGTTGACGATACGCAGTATTTT.

This chain links TRBV7-9 with TRBJ1-5; no clear D gene. The CDR3 is 13 residues long. CDR1 is SEHNR and CDR2 is FQNEAQ in the germline V gene (reference sequence). V was trimmed by 5 bases and J by 5 bases, leaving 10 bases between them. As DNA, the CDR3 is TGTGCCAGCAGCCGCGGGAGCGATCAGCCCCAGCATTTT. Its protein product is CASSRGSDQPQHF.

In this sample, this clone turned up once. The chain joins TRBV28 to TRBJ1-5, with D perhaps TRBD1 (5 bases). The CDR3 spans 14 residues. CDR1 and CDR2 (germline): MDHEN, SYDVKM. V was trimmed by 4 bases and J by 6 bases, leaving 13 bases between them. The CDR3 DNA reads as TGTGCCAGCAGTTCGCCAGGGTTAAGTCAGCCCCAGCATTTT. Translated: CASSSPGLSQPQHF.

The chain joins TRBV13 to TRBJ1-3; TRBD1 matches 7 bases. Germline V gene lookup returns CDR1 PRHDT and CDR2 FYEKMQ (reference sequence). CDR3 length equals 16 residues. V was clipped by 4 bases and J by 6 bases; unmatched bases: 12. The CDR3 region is CASSSWAGTASNTIYF. Here the CDR3 DNA reads TGTGCCAGCAGCTCCTGGGCAGGGACAGCGTCAAACACCATATATTTT.

This clone was observed a few times. J is TRBJ1-6 and V is TRBV25-1; no clear D gene. The ends were cut back, 6 bases at V and 5 bases at J, with 5 bases in the middle. Germline V gene sequence: CDR1 MGHDK, CDR2 SYGVNS. The CDR3 is 12 amino acids. The CDR3 DNA reads TGTGCCAGCAGGGGGAATAATTCACCCCTCCACTTT. Protein sequence: CASRGNNSPLHF.

The chain couples TRBV5-4 to TRBJ1-1, with D uncertain. The germline V gene encodes CDR1 SGHNT and CDR2 YYREEE (reference sequence). The CDR3 totals 15 residues. Trimming removed 3 bases from V and 3 bases from J, with 15 bases in between. The CDR3 nucleotides are TGTGCCAGCAGCTCTCCTAAGTCGGCCCACACTGAAGCTTTCTTT. This codes for CASSSPKSAHTEAFF.

The J gene is TRBJ1-6, the V gene TRBV7-6; 7 bases line up with TRBD1. The CDR3 extends over 16 amino acids. J lost 10 bases, V lost 4 bases, and 13 bases had no gene match. Germline CDR1 is SGHVS and CDR2 is FNYEAQ. This chain's CDR3 is CASSSAGGALGSPLHF. In DNA form, the CDR3 reads TGTGCCAGCAGCTCCGCAGGGGGGGCACTAGGGTCACCCCTCCACTTT.